This T cell receptor beta chain was captured by sequencing in a study of vaccination effects on CD4 cells after COVID-19 (dated by TCRdb to about 2022). Study-wide context: In the ViraFEST assay, PBMC were stimulated with viral peptide pools, and antigen-specific CD4+ T cell clonotypes were then identified by expansion using TCR sequencing. Each participant got two doses of an mRNA SARS-CoV-2 vaccine, either BNT162b2 or mRNA-1273. Roughly 2.1 million PBMC per well were cultured in IMDM with about 4.6% human AB serum, 10 IU/ml IL-2 and gentamicin, plus 10 ug/ml peptides. In both COVID-19 convalescent patients and infection-naive vaccine recipients, the study compared SARS-CoV-2 spike-specific CD4+ TCR repertoires from before mRNA vaccination with those from after it. Altogether, around 9 COVID-19 convalescent patients and a few SARS-CoV-2-naive healthy vaccine recipients made up the full study. In the study, cultures from other donors were sequenced using the Oncomine TCR Beta short-read assay on an Illumina iSeq 100.

The junction carries 8 bases between V and J, which are trimmed by 2 bases and 4 bases respectively. The germline V gene supplies CDR1 MNHEY and CDR2 SVGAGI. The CDR3 goes from the cysteine to the phenylalanine over 13 residues. Only CDR3 DNA remains: 39 bases, in frame from the first base. After 10 to 11 days of culture, CD4+ T cells were isolated with the EasySep CD4+ T cell isolation kit. Negative nucleocapsid antibody results before and after vaccination confirmed that the healthy vaccine recipients had no prior SARS-CoV-2 infection. On days 3 and 7, half of the culture medium was replaced with fresh IL-2-containing medium. Unless otherwise noted, each peptide stimulation condition was cultured in triplicate wells. PBMC were separated from whole blood using Ficoll-Paque Plus gradient centrifugation and were then either cryopreserved at -140C or used fresh. Genomic DNA was extracted from cultured CD4+ T cells with the QIAamp micro DNA kit.

Remarks on this clone: The antigen this receptor binds is unknown. No base-level quality is on record; no much larger clone is a single base apart.

Results the study describes overall, beyond this receptor: At late post-vaccination timepoints, both infection-induced and vaccine-induced clones showed marked clonal contraction, consistent with waning T cell responses. In healthy vaccine recipients, vaccine-induced clones were almost all SARS-CoV-2 mono-reactive, with only 1 of 255 cross-reactive with common cold coronaviruses. The study was limited by a small number of convalescent patients, and early post-infection timepoints were lacking.

Library construction relied on the immunoSEQ multiplex PCR assay. DNA from the cultured and isolated CD4+ T cells underwent TCR beta CDR3 sequencing. The paper's processing steps were these. Non-productive TCR sequences were removed, reads were trimmed to the CDR3 region, and CDR3s of at least 7 amino acids were retained. The MANAFEST web app was used to identify antigen-specific clonotypes by comparing expansion in peptide wells with expansion in reference cultures. For clones to be considered positive, expansion at FDR<0.05 versus reference and all other wells, an odds ratio above 5, and a frequency above 0.1% in two replicate wells were required. Clonotypes significantly expanded in SARS-CoV-2 spike wells and in at least one common cold coronavirus spike condition were defined as cross-reactive. CDR3 similarity was assessed by Levenshtein distance with the stringdist R package, and unrooted trees were built with ape in R 3.6.1. This immuneACCESS table, as held by TCRdb, lists in-frame sequences with V and J called but not all clones. Of the missing ones, under half trace to an unresolved V gene in checked studies; the others have no known cause. D and trimming come from the DNA, and the V and J calls and clone size come from that table. In this sample the table shows some 40,000 clones, roughly 82% of which occur a single time. The ten largest make up 2.9% of the sample.

The TCR sequence derives from a human donor who received a COVID-19 vaccine. This specimen consisted of CD4+ T cells from PBMCs cultured without peptide, obtained before COVID-19 vaccination. The rearrangement combines TRBV6-5 with TRBJ2-5, with a weak D call of TRBD1 (5 bases match). The bases are TGTGCCAGCAGTTACCCAGGGTCAGAGACCCAGTACTTC. Translation gives CASSYPGSETQYF.